This T cell receptor beta chain stems from a study of blood T cell repertoires in COVID-19. Study information: The United States, Italy and Spain supplied acute and convalescent COVID-19 samples. The analysed material was cDNA or gDNA that came from T cells, B-cell-depleted T cells, or PBMCs.

CDR3 length equals 14 residues. The V end lost 1 base, the J end lost 6 bases, and 13 bases lay between the germline ends. Germline CDR1 and CDR2: SEHNR and FQNEAQ (reference sequence). In the authors' methods: Reference gene primer amplification gave nucleated cell count estimates. The method was immunoSEQ multiplex PCR; TCRdb's version includes in-frame clones alone and lacks a portion of them. V, J and clone size are those of that table, while D and trimming were read from the DNA. This table has about 140,000 clones, about nine tenths appearing once. This TCR derives from a man aged 45-65 years with active or convalescent COVID-19. This chain uses TRBV7-9 with TRBJ2-7, with TRBD1 as a possible D gene (5 bases). Sequencing was carried out using peripheral blood. DNA for the CDR3: TGTGCCAGCAGCTTAGTGGCAGGGTTGGGCGAGCAGTACTTC. Its translation: CASSLVAGLGEQYF.